This section outlines one T cell receptor (beta chain) sequence together with its context. Its antigen is not identified. This entry belongs to a study of radiation and T cells in renal cell carcinoma. The time point was: blood 4 weeks post-SBRT, at nephrectomy. Treatment noted: 15 Gy SBRT to primary tumor, nephrectomy 4 weeks later. Nephrectomy followed 15 Gy stereotactic body radiation by 4 weeks. This renal cell carcinoma was of the clear cell type. Study results and caveats: From baseline, blood top tumor clonotypes peaked at 2 weeks post-radiation. Baseline intratumoral clonotype presence is unknown without pretreatment biopsies.

The germline V gene has CDR1 LGHNA and CDR2 YSLEER. The CDR3 is 15 amino acids. The V gene lost 0 bases and the J gene lost 4 bases, with 10 bases spanning the gap. TCRdb's table, derived via immunoSEQ multiplex PCR, lists solely in-frame clones and lacks some. The data contain about 140,000 clones, around nine tenths of them singletons. The receptor was isolated from a woman between 45 and 65 years old with renal cell carcinoma. Sample: blood, taken from a patient whose treatment included radiotherapy and nephrectomy. The V gene is TRBV4-3, the J gene TRBJ2-1; D gene unclear. The DNA of the CDR3 is TGCGCCAGCAGCCAAGATGAGGCGTCTTACAATGAGCAGTTCTTC. Protein product: CASSQDEASYNEQFF.